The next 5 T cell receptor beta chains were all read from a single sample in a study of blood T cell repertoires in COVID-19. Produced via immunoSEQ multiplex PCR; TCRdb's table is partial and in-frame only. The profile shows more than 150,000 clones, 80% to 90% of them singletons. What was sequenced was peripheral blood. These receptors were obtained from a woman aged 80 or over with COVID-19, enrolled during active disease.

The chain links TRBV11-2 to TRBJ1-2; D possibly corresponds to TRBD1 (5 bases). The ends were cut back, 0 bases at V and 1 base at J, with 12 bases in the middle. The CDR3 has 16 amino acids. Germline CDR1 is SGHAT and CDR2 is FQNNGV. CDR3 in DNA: TGTGCCAGCAGCTTAGATGGGGCTCGACGTAACTATGGCTACACCTTC. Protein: CASSLDGARRNYGYTF.

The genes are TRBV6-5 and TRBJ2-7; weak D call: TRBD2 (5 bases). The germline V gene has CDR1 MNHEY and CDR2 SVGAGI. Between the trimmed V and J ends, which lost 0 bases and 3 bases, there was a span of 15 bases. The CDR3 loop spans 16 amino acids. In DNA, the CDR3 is TGTGCCAGCAGTTACTCCCCCCCGGGTCGGGGCTACGAGCAGTACTTC. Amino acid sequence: CASSYSPPGRGYEQYF.

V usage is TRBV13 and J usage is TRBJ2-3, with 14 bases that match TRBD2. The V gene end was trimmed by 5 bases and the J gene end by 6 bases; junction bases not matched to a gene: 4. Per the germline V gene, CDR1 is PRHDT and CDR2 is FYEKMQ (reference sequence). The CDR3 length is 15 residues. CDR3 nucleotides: TGTGCCAGCAGCACGACTAGCGGGGGGGCGGATACGCAGTATTTT. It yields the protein CASSTTSGGADTQYF.

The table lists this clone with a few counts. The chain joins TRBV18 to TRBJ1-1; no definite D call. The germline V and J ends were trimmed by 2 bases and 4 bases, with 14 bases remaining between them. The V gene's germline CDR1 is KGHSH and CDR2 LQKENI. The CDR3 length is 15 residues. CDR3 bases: TGTGCCAGCTCACCAGGCAGGTCCGTTCTCACTGAAGCTTTCTTT. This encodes CASSPGRSVLTEAFF. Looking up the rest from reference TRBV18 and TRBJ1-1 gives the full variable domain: NAGVMQNPRHLVRRRGQEARLRCSPMKGHSHVYWYRQLPEEGLKFMVYLQKENIIDESGMPKERFSAEFPKEGPSILRIQQVVRGDSAAYFCASSPGRSVLTEAFFGQGTRLTVV.

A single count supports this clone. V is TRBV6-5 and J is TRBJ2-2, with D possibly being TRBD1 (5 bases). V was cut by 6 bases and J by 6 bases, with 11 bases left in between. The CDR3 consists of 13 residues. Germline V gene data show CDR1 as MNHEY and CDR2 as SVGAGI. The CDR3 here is CASRPTGSGELFF. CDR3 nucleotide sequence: TGTGCCAGCAGACCTACAGGTTCCGGGGAGCTGTTTTTT.